The rows below give T cell receptor beta chains drawn from one sample of a study of cytomegalovirus exposure and HLA in healthy donors. Sequencing used immunoSEQ multiplex PCR; TCRdb keeps in-frame clones, though not all of them. Here the sample spans tens of thousands of clones, 72% being singletons. Sequenced input: PBMCs. Receptors originate from a woman aged 40 to 50 in good health and CMV-seropositive. Each CDR3 is given with its conserved first and last residue. Expanded clones get a size class; other rows say once, few or many, or leave the size out.

cdr3_aa v_call clone_size
CASSPLGRGGKYYEQYF TRBV4-2 .
CASSWGVVGSGGYTF TRBV13 .
CASSVAGGNSPLHF TRBV9 .
CAWSRGTVPYEQYF TRBV30 few
CSRGNTDTQYF TRBV2 .
CSSSLPSSGAFF TRBV7-9 .
CASSSLAEDTQYF TRBV5-1 .
CAITGRLSGANVLTF TRBV10-3 .
CASRSGQGYEQYF TRBV5-4 .
CASNSQGGGVDTQYF TRBV2 .
CASSLDRASGANVLTF TRBV5-1 .
CASSLVGSSSSYNSPLHF TRBV5-1 .
CASSPGQDTDTQYF TRBV6-6 few
CASSPDRIGTGELFF TRBV4-1 .
CAGLPPGRVPTEAFF TRBV30 few
CASSPAGSMNTEAFF TRBV7-7 .
CASSLSAGRQYF TRBV7-2 .
CASSLDRLPRGTDTQYF TRBV13 once
CASSTGANYGYTF TRBV9 .
CASSLDFGTGNRGAYEQYF TRBV11-2 .
CASSLSPTGGSYYGYTF TRBV27 .
CASSYETPSPLHF TRBV6-6 few
CASSFGGAAEQFF TRBV5-4 .
CASSEQGQGNTEAFF TRBV6-1 .
CASIRDTPRNSPLHF TRBV2 .
CASRGGQGIGETQYF TRBV6-5 .
CASSQSVTYGYTF TRBV14 .
CASSNERGSLQFF TRBV19 .
CASSFRDINTGELFF TRBV5-1 .
CASRRGIHSNQPQHF TRBV19 .
CASSAHDRNTEAFF TRBV9 .
CASSFGTGGSPLHF TRBV7-6 .
CATYRGLGGYTF TRBV6-5 .